The clone carrying this T cell receptor (beta chain) was seen a handful of times. This entry is derived from a study of Ad26.COV2.S vaccination and SARS-CoV-2 variants. Specified treatment: about 20 received Ad26.COV2.S at low or high dose, single or two shots; a few received placebo; per-sample allocation not given. Each sample was drawn 63 days after the first injection (of vaccine or placebo). V trimming: 8 bases; J trimming: 6 bases; junction bases outside the gene matches: 7. Germline CDR1 reads SEHNR; CDR2 reads FQNEAQ (reference sequence). The CDR3 is made up of 14 amino acids. The repertoire was sequenced with immunoSEQ multiplex PCR; TCRdb's copy has only in-frame clones and lacks some. Among about 350,000 clones, more than 75% were seen once, and the ten largest hold around 3.3%.

This clonotype was sampled from a person aged 18-60 years who received the Ad26.COV2.S COVID-19 vaccine or a placebo. Material: peripheral blood, obtained in a trial of Ad26.COV2.S vaccine versus placebo. The chain is built from TRBV7-9 and TRBJ2-2; TRBD2 matches at 9 bases. The CDR3 reads CASASGNFPGELFF. CDR3 coding DNA: TGTGCCAGCGCTAGCGGGAACTTCCCCGGGGAGCTGTTTTTT. Filled out from reference TRBV7-9 and TRBJ2-2, the complete variable domain reads DTGVSQNPRHKITKRGQNVTFRCDPISEHNRLYWYRQTLGQGPEFLTYFQNEAQLEKSRLLSDRFSAERPKGSFSTLEIQRTEQGDSAMYLCASASGNFPGELFFGEGSRLTVL.